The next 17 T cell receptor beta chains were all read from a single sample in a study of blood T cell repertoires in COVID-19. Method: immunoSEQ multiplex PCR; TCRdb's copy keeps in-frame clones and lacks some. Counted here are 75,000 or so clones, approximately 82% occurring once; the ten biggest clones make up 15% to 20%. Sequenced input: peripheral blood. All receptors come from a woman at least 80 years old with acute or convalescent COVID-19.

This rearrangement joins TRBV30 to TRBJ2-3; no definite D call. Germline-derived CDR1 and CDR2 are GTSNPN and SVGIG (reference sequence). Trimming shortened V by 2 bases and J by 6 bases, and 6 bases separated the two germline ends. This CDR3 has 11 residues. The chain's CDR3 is CAWSLRDTQYF. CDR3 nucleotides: TGTGCCTGGAGTTTGAGGGATACGCAGTATTTT.

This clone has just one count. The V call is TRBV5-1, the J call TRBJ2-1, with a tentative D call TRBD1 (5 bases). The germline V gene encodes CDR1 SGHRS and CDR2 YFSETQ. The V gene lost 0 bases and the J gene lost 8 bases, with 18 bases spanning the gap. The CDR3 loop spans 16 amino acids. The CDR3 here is CASSLEAREWSYEQFF. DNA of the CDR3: TGCGCCAGCAGCTTGGAGGCCAGGGAATGGAGTTATGAGCAGTTCTTC.

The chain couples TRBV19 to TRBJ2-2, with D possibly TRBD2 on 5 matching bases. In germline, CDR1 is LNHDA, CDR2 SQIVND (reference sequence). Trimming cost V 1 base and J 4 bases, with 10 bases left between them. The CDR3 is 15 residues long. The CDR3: CASSIGARVTGELFF. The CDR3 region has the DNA TGTGCCAGTAGTATAGGTGCGAGGGTCACCGGGGAGCTGTTTTTT.

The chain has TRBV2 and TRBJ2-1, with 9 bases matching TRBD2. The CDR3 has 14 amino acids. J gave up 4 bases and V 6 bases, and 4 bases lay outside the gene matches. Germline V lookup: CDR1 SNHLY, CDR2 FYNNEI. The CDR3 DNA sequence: TGTGCCAGCAGGCGACTAGCGGAATACAATGAGCAGTTCTTC. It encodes CASRRLAEYNEQFF.

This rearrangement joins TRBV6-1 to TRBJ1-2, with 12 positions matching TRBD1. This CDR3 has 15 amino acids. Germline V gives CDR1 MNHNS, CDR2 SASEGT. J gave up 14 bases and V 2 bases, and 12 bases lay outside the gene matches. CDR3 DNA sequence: TGTGCCAGCAGTGAACAACCGGGACAGGGGGCAGATGAGACCTTC. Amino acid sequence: CASSEQPGQGADETF.

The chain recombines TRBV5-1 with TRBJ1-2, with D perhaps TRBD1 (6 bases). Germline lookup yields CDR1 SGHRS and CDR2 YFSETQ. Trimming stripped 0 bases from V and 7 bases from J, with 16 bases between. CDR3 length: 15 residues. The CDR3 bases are TGCGCCAGCAGCTTGGATTACGGGGGGCTGGGTGGCTACACCTTC. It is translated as CASSLDYGGLGGYTF.

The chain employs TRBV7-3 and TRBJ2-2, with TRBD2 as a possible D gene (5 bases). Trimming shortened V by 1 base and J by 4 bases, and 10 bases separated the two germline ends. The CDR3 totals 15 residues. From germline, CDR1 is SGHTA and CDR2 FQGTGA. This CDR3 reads CASSLNGEPTGELFF. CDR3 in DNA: TGTGCCAGCAGCTTAAATGGGGAGCCCACCGGGGAGCTGTTTTTT.

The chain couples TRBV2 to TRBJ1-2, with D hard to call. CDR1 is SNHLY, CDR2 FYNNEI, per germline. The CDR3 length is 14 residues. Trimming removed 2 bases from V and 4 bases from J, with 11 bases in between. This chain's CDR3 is CASSEPGGIYGYTF. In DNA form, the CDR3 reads TGTGCCAGCAGTGAACCGGGCGGGATCTATGGCTACACCTTC.

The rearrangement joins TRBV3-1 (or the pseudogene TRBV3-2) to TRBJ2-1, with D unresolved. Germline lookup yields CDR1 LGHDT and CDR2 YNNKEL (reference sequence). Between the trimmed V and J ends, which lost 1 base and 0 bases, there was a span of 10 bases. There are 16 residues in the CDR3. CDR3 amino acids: CASSQGGQISYNEQFF. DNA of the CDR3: TGTGCCAGCAGCCAAGGTGGGCAAATCTCCTACAATGAGCAGTTCTTC.

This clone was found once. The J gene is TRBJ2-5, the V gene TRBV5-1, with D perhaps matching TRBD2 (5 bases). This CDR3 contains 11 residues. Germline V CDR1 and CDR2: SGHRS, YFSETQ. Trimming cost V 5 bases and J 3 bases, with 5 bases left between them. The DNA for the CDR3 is TGCGCCAGCAGGAGGGAAGAGACCCAGTACTTC. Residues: CASRREETQYF.

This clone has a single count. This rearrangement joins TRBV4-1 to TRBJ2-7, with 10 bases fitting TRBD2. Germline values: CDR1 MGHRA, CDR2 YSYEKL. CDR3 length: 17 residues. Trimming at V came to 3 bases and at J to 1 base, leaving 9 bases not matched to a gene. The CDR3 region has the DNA TGCGCCAGCAGCCAGGTCCTAGCGGGAGATATTTCCTACGAGCAGTACTTC. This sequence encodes CASSQVLAGDISYEQYF.

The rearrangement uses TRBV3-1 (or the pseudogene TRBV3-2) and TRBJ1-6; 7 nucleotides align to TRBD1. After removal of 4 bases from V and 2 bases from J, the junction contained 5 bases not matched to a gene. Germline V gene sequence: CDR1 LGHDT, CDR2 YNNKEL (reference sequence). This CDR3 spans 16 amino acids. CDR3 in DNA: TGTGCCAGCAGCCCGAGGGGACAGCCCTATAATTCACCCCTCCACTTT. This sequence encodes CASSPRGQPYNSPLHF.

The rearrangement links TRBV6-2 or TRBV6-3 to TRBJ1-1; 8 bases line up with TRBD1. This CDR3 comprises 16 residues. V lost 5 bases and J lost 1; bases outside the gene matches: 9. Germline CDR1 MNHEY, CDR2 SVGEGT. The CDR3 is CASSRHRGAGNTEAFF. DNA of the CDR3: TGTGCCAGCAGTCGCCACAGGGGGGCCGGGAACACTGAAGCTTTCTTT.

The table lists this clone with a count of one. CDR3 nucleotide sequence: TGCGCCAGCAGCCTGGGGACAACTTCGAACACCGGGGAGCTGTTTTTT. It translates to CASSLGTTSNTGELFF. V and J are TRBV5-1 and TRBJ2-2, with D tentatively TRBD1 (6 bases). The CDR3 totals 16 residues. The germline gives CDR1 SGHRS, CDR2 YFSETQ. Between the trimmed V and J ends, which lost 4 bases and 0 bases, there was a span of 13 bases.

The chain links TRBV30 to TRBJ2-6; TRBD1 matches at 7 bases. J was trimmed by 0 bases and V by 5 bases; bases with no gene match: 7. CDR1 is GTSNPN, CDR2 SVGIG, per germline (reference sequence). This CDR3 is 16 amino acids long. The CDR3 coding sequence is TGTGCCTGGGGGGGACAGTCCAGCTCTGGGGCCAACGTCCTGACTTTC. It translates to CAWGGQSSSGANVLTF. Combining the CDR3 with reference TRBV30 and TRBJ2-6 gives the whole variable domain SQTIHQWPATLVQPVGSPLSLECTVEGTSNPNLYWYRQAAGRGLQLLFYSVGIGQISSEVPQNLSASRPQDRQFILSSKKLLLSDSGFYLCAWGGQSSSGANVLTFGAGSRLTVL.

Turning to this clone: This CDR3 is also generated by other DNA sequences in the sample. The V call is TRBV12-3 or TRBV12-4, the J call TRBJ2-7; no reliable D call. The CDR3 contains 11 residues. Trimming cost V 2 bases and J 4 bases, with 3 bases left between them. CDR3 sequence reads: CASSLLYEQYF. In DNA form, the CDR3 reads TGTGCCAGCAGTTTACTTTACGAGCAGTACTTC.

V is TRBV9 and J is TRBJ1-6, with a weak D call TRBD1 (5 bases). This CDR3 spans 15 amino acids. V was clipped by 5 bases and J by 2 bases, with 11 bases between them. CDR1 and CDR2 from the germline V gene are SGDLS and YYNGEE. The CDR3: CASSGGDPYNSPLHF. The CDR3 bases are TGTGCCAGCAGTGGGGGGGACCCCTATAATTCACCCCTCCACTTT.